This TCR beta chain was retrieved from a study of T cells after yellow fever vaccination. Points from the study as a whole: At under 97% for CD4 and 70% to 90% for CD8, most primary-vaccination clones showed up again after the booster. Peaking on day 5 versus 15, the secondary response was faster but weaker.

In regard to this clonotype: Its antigen is still unknown.

TCR cDNA was made by 5'RACE template switching, adding a universal primer site and UMIs. TCRdb re-analysed the 5' RACE reads in MiXCR, keeping a single row per CDR3 protein. The table lists hundreds of thousands of distinct CDR3 sequences, about 6.2% of them singletons. The material was PBMCs, obtained 5 days after the yellow fever booster vaccination. The clonotype originates from a man under 40 who received the YFV17D yellow fever vaccine.

The CDR3 reads CASRADSTTGELFF. DNA of the CDR3: TGTGCCAGCAGAGCGGACAGCACAACCGGGGAGCTGTTTTTT. This rearrangement joins TRBV27 to TRBJ2-2; TRBD1 might be the D (6 bases). Germline values: CDR1 MNHEY, CDR2 SMNVEV (reference sequence). The CDR3 runs 14 residues. Trimming removed 6 bases at V and 5 bases at J, with 13 bases between.